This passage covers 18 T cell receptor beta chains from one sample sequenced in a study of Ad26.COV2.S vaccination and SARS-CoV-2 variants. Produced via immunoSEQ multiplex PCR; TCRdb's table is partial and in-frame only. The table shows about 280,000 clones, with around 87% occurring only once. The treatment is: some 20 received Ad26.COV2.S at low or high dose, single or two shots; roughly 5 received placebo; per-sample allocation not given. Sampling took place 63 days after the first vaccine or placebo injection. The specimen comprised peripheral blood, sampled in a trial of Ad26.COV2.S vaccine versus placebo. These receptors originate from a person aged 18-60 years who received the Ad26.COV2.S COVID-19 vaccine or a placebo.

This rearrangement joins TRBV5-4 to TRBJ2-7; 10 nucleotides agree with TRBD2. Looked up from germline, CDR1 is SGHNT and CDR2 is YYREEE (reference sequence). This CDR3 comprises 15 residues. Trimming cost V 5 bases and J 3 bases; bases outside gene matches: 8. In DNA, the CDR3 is TGTGCCAGCAGGCCGAGCGGGAGGGCTTTCTACGAGCAGTACTTC. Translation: CASRPSGRAFYEQYF. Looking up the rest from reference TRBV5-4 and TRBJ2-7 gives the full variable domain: ETGVTQSPTHLIKTRGQQVTLRCSSQSGHNTVSWYQQALGQGPQFIFQYYREEENGRGNFPPRFSGLQFPNYSSELNVNALELDDSALYLCASRPSGRAFYEQYFGPGTRLTVT.

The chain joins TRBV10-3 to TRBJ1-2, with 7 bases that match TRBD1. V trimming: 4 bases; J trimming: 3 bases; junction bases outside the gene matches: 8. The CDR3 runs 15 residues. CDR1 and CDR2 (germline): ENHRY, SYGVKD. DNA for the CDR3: TGTGCCATCAGTGCCCGACAGGGAACGGACTATGGCTACACCTTC. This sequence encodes CAISARQGTDYGYTF.

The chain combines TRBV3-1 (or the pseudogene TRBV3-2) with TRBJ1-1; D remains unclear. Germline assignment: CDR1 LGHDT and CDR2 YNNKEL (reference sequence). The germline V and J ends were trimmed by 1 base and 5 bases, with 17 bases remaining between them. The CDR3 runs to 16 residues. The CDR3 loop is CASSQGVGPGGTEAFF. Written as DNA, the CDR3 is TGTGCCAGCAGCCAAGGTGTCGGCCCGGGCGGGACTGAAGCTTTCTTT.

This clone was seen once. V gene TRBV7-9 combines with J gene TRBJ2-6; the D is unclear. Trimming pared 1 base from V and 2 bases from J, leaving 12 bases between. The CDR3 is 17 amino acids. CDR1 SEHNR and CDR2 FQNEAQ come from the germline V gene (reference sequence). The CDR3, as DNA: TGTGCCAGCAGCTTAGGGCTGACGGTAGCTGGGGCCAACGTCCTGACTTTC. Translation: CASSLGLTVAGANVLTF.

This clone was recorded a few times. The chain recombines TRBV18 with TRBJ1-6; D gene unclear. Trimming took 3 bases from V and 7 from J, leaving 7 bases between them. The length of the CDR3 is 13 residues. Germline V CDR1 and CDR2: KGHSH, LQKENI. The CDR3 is CASSPPLNSPLHF. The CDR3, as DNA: TGTGCCAGCTCACCGCCACTAAATTCACCCCTCCACTTT.

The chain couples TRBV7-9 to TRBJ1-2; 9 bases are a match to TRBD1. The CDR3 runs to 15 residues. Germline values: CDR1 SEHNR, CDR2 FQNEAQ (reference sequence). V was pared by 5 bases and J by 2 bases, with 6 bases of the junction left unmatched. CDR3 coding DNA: TGTGCCAGCAGCCTCATAGGGACAGGGAACTATGGCTACACCTTC. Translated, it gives CASSLIGTGNYGYTF.

The CDR3 loop reads CASSPVRTGYNEQFF. CDR3 sequence (DNA): TGTGCCAGCTCCCCCGTTAGGACAGGGTACAATGAGCAGTTCTTC. The chain couples TRBV18 to TRBJ2-1; TRBD1 agrees at 8 bases. V gave up 6 bases and J gave up 4 bases; unmatched junction bases: 8. This CDR3 has 15 amino acids. Germline values: CDR1 KGHSH, CDR2 LQKENI. Complete variable domain (other parts from reference TRBV18 and TRBJ2-1): NAGVMQNPRHLVRRRGQEARLRCSPMKGHSHVYWYRQLPEEGLKFMVYLQKENIIDESGMPKERFSAEFPKEGPSILRIQQVVRGDSAAYFCASSPVRTGYNEQFFGPGTRLTVL.

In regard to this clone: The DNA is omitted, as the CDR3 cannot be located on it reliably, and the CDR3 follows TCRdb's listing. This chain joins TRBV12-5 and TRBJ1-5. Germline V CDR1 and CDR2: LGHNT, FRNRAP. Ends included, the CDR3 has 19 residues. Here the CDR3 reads CASGLFRGRGRDSNQPQHF.

CDR3 region: CASRPQGEETQYF. As DNA, the CDR3 is TGTGCCAGCAGGCCTCAGGGGGAAGAGACCCAGTACTTC. J is TRBJ2-5 and V is TRBV11-2; 7 bases map to TRBD1. Germline V CDR1 and CDR2: SGHAT, FQNNGV. The V gene end was trimmed by 6 bases and the J gene end by 3 bases; junction bases not matched to a gene: 4. This CDR3 is built from 13 residues.

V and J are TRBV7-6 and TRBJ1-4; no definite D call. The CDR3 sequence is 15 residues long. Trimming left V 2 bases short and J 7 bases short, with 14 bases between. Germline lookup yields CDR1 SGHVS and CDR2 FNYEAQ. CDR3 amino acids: CASSLFVPPGEKLFF. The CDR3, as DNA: TGTGCCAGCAGCTTATTCGTACCGCCAGGTGAAAAACTGTTTTTT.

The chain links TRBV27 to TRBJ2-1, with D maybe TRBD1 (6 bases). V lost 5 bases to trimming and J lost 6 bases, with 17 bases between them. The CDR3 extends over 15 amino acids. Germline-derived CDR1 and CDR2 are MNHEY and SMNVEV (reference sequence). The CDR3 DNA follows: TGTGCCAGCAGTGTGGCCAGGGGACGCCGCAATGAGCAGTTCTTC. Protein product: CASSVARGRRNEQFF.

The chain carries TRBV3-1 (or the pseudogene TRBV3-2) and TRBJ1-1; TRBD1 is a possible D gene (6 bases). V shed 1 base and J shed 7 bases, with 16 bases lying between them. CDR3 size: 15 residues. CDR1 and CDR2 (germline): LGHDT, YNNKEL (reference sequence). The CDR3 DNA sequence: TGTGCCAGCAGCCAAGGGTACGCAGGGGTGAGTGAAGCTTTCTTT. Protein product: CASSQGYAGVSEAFF.

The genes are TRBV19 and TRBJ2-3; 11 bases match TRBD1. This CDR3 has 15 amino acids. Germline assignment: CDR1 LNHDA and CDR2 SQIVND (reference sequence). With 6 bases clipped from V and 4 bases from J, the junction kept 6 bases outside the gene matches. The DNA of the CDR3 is TGTGCCAGTAGGGACAGGGGGCAAGGCGCAGATACGCAGTATTTT. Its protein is CASRDRGQGADTQYF.

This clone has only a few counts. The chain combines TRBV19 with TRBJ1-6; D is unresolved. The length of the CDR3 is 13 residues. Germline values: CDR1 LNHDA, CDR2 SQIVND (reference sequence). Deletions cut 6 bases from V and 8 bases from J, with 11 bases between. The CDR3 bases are TGTGCCAGTAGCCCACGGCGGGATTCACCCCTCCACTTT. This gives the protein CASSPRRDSPLHF.

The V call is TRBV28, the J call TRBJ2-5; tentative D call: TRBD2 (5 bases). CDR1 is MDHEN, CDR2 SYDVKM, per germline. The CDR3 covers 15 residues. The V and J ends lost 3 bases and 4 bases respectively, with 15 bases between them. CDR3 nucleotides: TGTGCCAGCAGTTTTTTGGCCGGGAAACTAGAGACCCAGTACTTC. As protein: CASSFLAGKLETQYF.

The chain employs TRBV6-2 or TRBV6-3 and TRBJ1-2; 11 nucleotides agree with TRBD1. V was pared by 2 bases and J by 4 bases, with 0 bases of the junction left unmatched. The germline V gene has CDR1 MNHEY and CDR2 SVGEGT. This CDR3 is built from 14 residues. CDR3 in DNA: TGTGCCAGCAGTTACGGGACAGGGGGCTATGGCTACACCTTC. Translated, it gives CASSYGTGGYGYTF.

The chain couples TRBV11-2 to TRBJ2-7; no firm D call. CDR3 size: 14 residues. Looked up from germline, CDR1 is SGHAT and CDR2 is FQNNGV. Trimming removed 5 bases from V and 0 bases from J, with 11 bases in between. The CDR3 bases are TGTGCCAGCAGCGAAAACCGCCTCTCCTACGAGCAGTACTTC. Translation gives CASSENRLSYEQYF. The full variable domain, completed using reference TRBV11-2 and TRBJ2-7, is EAGVAQSPRYKIIEKRQSVAFWCNPISGHATLYWYQQILGQGPKLLIQFQNNGVVDDSQLPKDRFSAERLKGVDSTLKIQPAKLEDSAVYLCASSENRLSYEQYFGPGTRLTVT.

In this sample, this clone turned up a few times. CDR3 loop: CASSQTEGGYGYTF. In nucleotides, the CDR3 is TGCGCCAGCAGCCAGACCGAGGGGGGCTATGGCTACACCTTC. The chain has TRBV5-1 and TRBJ1-2; TRBD1 is a possible D gene (6 bases). V shed 4 bases and J shed 4 bases, with 14 bases lying between them. This CDR3 has 14 residues. Germline assignment: CDR1 SGHRS and CDR2 YFSETQ.